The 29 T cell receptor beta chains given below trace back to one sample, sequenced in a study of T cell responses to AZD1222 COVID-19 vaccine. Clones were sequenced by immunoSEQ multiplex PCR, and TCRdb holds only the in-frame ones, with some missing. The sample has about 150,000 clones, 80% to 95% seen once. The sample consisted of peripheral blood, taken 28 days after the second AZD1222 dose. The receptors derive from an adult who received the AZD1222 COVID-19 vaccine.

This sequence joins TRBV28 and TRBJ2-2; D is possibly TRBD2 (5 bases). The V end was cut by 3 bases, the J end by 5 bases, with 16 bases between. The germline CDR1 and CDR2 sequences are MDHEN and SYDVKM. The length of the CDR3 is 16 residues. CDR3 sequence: CASSFLLGGMTGELFF. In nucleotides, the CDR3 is TGTGCCAGCAGTTTCTTACTAGGAGGAATGACCGGGGAGCTGTTTTTT.

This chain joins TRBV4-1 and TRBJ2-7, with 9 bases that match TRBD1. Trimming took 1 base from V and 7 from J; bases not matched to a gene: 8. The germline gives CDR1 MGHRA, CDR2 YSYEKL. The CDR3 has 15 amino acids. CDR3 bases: TGCGCCAGCAGCCAAGTGTTACAGGGGGCGCGTGAGCAGTACTTC. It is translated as CASSQVLQGAREQYF.

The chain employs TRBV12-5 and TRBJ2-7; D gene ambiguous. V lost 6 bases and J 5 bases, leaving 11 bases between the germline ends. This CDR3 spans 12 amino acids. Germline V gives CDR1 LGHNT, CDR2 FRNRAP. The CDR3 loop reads CASGLDVNEQYF. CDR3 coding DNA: TGTGCTAGTGGCTTAGATGTAAACGAGCAGTACTTC.

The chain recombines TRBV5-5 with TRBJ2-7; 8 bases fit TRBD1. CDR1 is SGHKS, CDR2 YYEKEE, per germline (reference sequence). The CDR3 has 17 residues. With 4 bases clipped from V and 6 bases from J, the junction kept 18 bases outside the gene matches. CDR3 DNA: TGTGCCAGCAGCCTCAGCGGGTCAGGGGGCCGTTTGGGCGAGCAGTACTTC. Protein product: CASSLSGSGGRLGEQYF.

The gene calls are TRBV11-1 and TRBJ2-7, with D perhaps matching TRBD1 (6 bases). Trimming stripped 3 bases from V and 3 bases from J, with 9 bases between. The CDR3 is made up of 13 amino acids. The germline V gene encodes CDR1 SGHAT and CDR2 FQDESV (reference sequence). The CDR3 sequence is CASSLGALYEQYF. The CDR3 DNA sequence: TGTGCCAGCAGCTTGGGGGCTCTCTACGAGCAGTACTTC.

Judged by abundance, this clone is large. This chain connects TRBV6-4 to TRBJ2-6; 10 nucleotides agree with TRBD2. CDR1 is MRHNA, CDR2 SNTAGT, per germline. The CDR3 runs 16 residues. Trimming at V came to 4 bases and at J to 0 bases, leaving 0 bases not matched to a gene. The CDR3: CASSASGSSGANVLTF. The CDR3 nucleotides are TGTGCCAGCAGTGCTAGCGGGAGCTCTGGGGCCAACGTCCTGACTTTC.

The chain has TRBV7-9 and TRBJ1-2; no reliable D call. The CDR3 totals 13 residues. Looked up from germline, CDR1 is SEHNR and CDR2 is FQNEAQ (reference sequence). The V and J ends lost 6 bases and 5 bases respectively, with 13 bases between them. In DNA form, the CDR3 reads TGTGCCAGCAGTCCCGGTGAAGGGTATGGCTACACCTTC. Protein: CASSPGEGYGYTF.

In DNA form, the CDR3 reads TGTGCCATCAGTTCGGGACAGGGGGACTGGCAGCCCCAGCATTTT. Protein sequence: CAISSGQGDWQPQHF. The rearrangement joins TRBV10-3 to TRBJ1-5; 11 nucleotides line up with TRBD1. Germline assignment: CDR1 ENHRY and CDR2 SYGVKD. The CDR3 loop spans 15 amino acids. Trimming took 5 bases from V and 7 from J; bases not matched to a gene: 7.

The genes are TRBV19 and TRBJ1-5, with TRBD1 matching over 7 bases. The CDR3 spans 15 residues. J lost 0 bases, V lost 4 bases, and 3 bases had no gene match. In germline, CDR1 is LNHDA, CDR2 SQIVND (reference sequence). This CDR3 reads CASSKGTVSNQPQHF. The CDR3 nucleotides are TGTGCCAGTAGTAAAGGGACAGTTAGCAATCAGCCCCAGCATTTT. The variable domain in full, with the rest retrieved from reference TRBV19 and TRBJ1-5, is DGGITQSPKYLFRKEGQNVTLSCEQNLNHDAMYWYRQDPGQGLRLIYYSQIVNDFQKGDIAEGYSVSREKKESFPLTVTSAQKNPTAFYLCASSKGTVSNQPQHFGDGTRLSIL.

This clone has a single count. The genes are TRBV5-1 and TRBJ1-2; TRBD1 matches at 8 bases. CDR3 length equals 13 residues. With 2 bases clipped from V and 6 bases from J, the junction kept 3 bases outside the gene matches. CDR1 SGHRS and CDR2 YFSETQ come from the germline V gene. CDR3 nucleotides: TGCGCCAGCAGCTTCACAGGGGGGGATGGCTACACCTTC. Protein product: CASSFTGGDGYTF.

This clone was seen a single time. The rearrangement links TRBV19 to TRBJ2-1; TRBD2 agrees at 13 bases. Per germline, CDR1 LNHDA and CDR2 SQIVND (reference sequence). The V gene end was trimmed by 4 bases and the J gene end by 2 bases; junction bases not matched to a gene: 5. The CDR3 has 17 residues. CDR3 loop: CASSTELAGGPYNEQFF. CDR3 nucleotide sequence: TGTGCCAGTAGTACAGAACTAGCGGGAGGGCCCTACAATGAGCAGTTCTTC. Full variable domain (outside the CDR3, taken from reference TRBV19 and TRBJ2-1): DGGITQSPKYLFRKEGQNVTLSCEQNLNHDAMYWYRQDPGQGLRLIYYSQIVNDFQKGDIAEGYSVSREKKESFPLTVTSAQKNPTAFYLCASSTELAGGPYNEQFFGPGTRLTVL.

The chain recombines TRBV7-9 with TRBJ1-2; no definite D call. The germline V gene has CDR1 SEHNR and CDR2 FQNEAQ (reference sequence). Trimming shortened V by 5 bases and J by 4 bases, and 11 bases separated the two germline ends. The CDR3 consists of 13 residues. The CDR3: CASSPRPGYGYTF. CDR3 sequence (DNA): TGTGCCAGCAGCCCCCGACCCGGCTATGGCTACACCTTC.

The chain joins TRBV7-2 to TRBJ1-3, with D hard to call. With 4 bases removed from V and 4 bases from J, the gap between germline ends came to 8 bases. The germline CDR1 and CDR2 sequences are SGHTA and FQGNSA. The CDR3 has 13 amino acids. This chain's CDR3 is CASSSVGGNTIYF. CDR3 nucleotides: TGTGCCAGCAGCTCGGTGGGAGGAAACACCATATATTTT.

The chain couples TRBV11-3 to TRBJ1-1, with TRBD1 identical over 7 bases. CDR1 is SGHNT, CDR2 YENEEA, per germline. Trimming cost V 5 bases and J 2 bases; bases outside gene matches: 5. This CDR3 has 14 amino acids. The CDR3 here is CASSPRTGNTEAFF. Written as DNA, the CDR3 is TGTGCCAGCAGCCCTCGGACAGGAAACACTGAAGCTTTCTTT.

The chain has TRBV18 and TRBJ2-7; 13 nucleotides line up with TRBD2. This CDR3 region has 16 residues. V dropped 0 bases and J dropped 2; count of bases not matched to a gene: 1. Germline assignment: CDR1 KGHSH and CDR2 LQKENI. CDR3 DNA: TGTGCCAGCTCACCACCAGGACTAGCGGGGGCCTACGAGCAGTACTTC. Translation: CASSPPGLAGAYEQYF.

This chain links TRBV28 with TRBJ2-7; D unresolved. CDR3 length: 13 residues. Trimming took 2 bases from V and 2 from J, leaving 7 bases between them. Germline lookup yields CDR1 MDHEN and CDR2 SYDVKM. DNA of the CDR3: TGTGCCAGCAGTTTAGACACGGCCTACGAGCAGTACTTC. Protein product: CASSLDTAYEQYF. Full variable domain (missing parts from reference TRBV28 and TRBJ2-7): DVKVTQSSRYLVKRTGEKVFLECVQDMDHENMFWYRQDPGLGLRLIYFSYDVKMKEKGDIPEGYSVSREKKERFSLILESASTNQTSMYLCASSLDTAYEQYFGPGTRLTVT.

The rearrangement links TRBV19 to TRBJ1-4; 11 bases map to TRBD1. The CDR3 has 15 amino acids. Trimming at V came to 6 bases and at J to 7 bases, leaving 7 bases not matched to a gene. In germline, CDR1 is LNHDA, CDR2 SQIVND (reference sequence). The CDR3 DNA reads TGTGCCAGTAGCCTCTCCGGACAGGGGGCTGAAAAACTGTTTTTT. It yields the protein CASSLSGQGAEKLFF. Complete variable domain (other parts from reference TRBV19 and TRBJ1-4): DGGITQSPKYLFRKEGQNVTLSCEQNLNHDAMYWYRQDPGQGLRLIYYSQIVNDFQKGDIAEGYSVSREKKESFPLTVTSAQKNPTAFYLCASSLSGQGAEKLFFGSGTQLSVL.

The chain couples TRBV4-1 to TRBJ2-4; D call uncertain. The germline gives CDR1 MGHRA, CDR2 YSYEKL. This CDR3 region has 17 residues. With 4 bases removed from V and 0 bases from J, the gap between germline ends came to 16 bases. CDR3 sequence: CASSPQLAVLAKNIQYF. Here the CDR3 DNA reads TGCGCCAGCAGCCCCCAATTGGCGGTGCTAGCCAAAAACATTCAGTACTTC.

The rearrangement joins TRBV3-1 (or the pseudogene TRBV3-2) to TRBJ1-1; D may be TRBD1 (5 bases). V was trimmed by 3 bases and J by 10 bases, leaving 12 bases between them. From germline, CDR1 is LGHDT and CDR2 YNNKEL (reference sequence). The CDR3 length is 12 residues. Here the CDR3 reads CASSHTDGGAFF. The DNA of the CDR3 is TGTGCCAGCAGCCATACGGACGGGGGAGCTTTCTTT.

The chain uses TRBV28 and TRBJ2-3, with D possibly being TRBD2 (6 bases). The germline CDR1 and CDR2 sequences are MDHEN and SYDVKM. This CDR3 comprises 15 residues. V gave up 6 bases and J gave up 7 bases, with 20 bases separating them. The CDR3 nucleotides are TGTGCCAGCAGACAACACGGGACTCAAGGGCATACGCAGTATTTT. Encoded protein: CASRQHGTQGHTQYF.

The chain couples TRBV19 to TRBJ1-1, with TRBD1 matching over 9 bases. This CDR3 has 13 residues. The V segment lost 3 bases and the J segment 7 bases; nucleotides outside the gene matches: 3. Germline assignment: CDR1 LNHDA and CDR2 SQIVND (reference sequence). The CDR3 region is CASSIRTGVEAFF. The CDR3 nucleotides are TGTGCCAGTAGTATCAGGACAGGGGTTGAAGCTTTCTTT.

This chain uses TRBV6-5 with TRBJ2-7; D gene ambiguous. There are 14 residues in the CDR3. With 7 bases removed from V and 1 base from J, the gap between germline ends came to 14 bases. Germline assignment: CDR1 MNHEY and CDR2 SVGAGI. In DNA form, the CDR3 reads TGTGCCAGCACCTCAGACATAAGATCCTACGAGCAGTACTTC. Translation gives CASTSDIRSYEQYF.

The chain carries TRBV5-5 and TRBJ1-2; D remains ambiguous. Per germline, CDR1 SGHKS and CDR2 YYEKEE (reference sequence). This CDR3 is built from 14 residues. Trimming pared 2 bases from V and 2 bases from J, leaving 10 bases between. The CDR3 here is CASSFGRSNYGYTF. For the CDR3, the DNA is TGTGCCAGCAGCTTCGGCAGATCCAACTATGGCTACACCTTC.

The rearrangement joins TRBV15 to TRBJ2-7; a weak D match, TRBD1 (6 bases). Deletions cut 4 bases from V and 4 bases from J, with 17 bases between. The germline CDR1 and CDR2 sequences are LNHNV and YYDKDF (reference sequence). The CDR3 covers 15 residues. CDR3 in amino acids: CATSTLRDISYEQYF. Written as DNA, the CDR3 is TGTGCCACCAGCACCCTACGGGACATCTCGTACGAGCAGTACTTC.

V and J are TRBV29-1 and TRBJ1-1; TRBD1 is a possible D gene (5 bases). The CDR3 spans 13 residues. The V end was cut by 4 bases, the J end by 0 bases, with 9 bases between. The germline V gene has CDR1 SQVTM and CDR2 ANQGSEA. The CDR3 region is CSVVGRMNTEAFF. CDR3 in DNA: TGCAGCGTTGTGGGACGGATGAACACTGAAGCTTTCTTT.

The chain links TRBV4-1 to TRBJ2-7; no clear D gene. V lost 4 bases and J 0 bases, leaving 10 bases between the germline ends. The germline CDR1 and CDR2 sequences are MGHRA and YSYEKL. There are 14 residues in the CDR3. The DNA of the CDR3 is TGCGCCAGCAGCCCCGGACCAGACTCCTACGAGCAGTACTTC. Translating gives CASSPGPDSYEQYF.

CDR3 in DNA: TGTGCCAGTAGTATAGGGGACAGGGGGTATGAGGAGACCCAGTACTTC. It codes for CASSIGDRGYEETQYF. V usage is TRBV19 and J usage is TRBJ2-5, with 11 bases that match TRBD1. Germline V gives CDR1 LNHDA, CDR2 SQIVND (reference sequence). Unmatched junction bases numbered 6, after V lost 1 base and J lost 5 bases. This CDR3 has 16 residues.

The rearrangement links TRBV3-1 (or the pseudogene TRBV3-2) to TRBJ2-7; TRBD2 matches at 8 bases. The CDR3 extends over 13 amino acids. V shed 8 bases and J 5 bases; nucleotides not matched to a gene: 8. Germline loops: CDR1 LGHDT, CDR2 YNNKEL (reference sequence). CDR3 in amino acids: CASRPGGANEQYF. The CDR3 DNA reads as TGTGCCAGCCGCCCCGGGGGGGCTAACGAGCAGTACTTC.

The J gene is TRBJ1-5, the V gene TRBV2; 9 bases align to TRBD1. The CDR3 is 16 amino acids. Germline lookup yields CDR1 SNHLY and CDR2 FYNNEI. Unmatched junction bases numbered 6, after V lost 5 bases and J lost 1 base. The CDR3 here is CASSPQGAISNQPQHF. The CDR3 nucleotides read TGTGCCAGCAGTCCACAGGGGGCCATAAGCAATCAGCCCCAGCATTTT.